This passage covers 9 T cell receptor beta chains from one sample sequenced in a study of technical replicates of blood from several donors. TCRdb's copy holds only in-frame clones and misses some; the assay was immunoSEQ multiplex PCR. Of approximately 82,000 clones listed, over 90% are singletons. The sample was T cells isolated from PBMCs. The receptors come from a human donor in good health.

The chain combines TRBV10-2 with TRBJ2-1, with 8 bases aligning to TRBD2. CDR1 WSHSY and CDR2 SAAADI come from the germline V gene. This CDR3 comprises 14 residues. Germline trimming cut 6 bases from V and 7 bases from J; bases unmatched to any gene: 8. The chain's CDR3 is CASRNKLADNEQFF. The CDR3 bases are TGCGCCAGCAGGAATAAACTAGCGGATAATGAGCAGTTCTTC.

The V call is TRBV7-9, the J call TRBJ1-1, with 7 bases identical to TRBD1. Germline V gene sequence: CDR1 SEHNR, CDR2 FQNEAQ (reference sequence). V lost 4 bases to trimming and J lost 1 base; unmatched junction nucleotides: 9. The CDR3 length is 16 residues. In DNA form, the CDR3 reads TGTGCCAGCAGCTCCTCATTGGGACAGACGAACACTGAAGCTTTCTTT. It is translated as CASSSSLGQTNTEAFF. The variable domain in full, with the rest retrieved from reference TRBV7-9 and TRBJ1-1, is DTGVSQNPRHKITKRGQNVTFRCDPISEHNRLYWYRQTLGQGPEFLTYFQNEAQLEKSRLLSDRFSAERPKGSFSTLEIQRTEQGDSAMYLCASSSSLGQTNTEAFFGQGTRLTVV.

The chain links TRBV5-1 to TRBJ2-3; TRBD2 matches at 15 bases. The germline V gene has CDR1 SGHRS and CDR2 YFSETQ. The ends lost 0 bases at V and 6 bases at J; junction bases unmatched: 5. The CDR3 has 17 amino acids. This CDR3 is CASSLGGLAGGQDTQYF. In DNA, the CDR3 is TGCGCCAGCAGCTTGGGTGGACTAGCGGGAGGGCAGGATACGCAGTATTTT.

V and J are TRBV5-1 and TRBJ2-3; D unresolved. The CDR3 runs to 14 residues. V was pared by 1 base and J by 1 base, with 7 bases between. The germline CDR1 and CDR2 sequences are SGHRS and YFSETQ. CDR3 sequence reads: CASSLLTRTDTQYF. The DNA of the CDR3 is TGCGCCAGCAGCTTGTTGACTCGCACAGATACGCAGTATTTT.

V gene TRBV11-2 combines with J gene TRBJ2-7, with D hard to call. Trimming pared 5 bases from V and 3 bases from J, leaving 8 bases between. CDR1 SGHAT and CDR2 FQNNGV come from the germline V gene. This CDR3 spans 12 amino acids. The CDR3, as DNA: TGTGCCAGCAGCCTGGCGGACTACGAGCAGTACTTC. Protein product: CASSLADYEQYF.

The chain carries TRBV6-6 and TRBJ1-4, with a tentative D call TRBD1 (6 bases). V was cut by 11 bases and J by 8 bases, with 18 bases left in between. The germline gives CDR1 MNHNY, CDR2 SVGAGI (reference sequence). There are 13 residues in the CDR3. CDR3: CAALDNTGEKLFF. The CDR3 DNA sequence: TGTGCCGCACTCGACAATACAGGGGAAAAACTGTTTTTT.

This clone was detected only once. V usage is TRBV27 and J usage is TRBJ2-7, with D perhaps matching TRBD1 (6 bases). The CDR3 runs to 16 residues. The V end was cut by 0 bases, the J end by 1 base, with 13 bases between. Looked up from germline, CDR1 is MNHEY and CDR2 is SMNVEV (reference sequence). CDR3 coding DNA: TGTGCCAGCAGTTTATCGTCGGGACAAATTTCCTACGAGCAGTACTTC. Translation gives CASSLSSGQISYEQYF.

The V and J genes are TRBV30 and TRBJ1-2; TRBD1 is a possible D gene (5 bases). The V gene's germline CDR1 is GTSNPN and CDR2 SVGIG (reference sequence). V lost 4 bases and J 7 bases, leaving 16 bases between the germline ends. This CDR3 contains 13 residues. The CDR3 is CAWILHGGGGYTF. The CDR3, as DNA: TGTGCCTGGATTCTACACGGGGGTGGTGGCTACACCTTC.

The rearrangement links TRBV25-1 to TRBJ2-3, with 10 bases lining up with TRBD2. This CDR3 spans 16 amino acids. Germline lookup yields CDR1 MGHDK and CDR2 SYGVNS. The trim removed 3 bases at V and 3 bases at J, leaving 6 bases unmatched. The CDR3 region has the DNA TGTGCCAGCAGTGAGCTAGCGGGAGCCAAAACAGATACGCAGTATTTT. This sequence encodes CASSELAGAKTDTQYF.